This TCR beta chain derives from a study of tumor-infiltrating lymphocytes in primary liver carcinoma. From roughly 0.45 ug total RNA, TCR beta cDNA was generated with a primer in the constant region. Three nested multiplex PCR rounds, a slightly modified ARM-PCR, produced the libraries for TCR beta. TRBV1-TRBV30 forward primers and a C-beta reverse primer were used in the first two PCR rounds, which each ran for 10 cycles. TCRdb passed the multiplex PCR reads through MiXCR, listing each CDR3 protein once. This table has more than 95,000 distinct CDR3 sequences, roughly 80% appearing once. Investigators took RNA and DNA out together from 20-30 mg of unsorted bulk tissue. Surgical resection was used to treat these primary liver carcinoma patients. CDR3 length equals 11 residues. Germline V gives CDR1 WSHSY, CDR2 SAAADI. With respect to this clonotype: Relative to the germline gene, one junction end is altered; a read error may explain this.

The source is a man aged 35 to 55 with primary liver carcinoma and hepatitis B virus infection. Sequenced sample: liver tumor tissue from sampling region 3. Subset: tumor region T3, left-lateral pole. The chain has TRBV10-2 and TRBJ2-6, with no clear D. CDR3 sequence (DNA): TGCGTCAGCAGTTGGGCCAACGTCCCGACTTTC. This codes for CVSSWANVPTF.